This T cell receptor beta chain was sequenced in a study of blood T cell repertoires in COVID-19. For the study at large: Spain, Italy and the United States supplied samples that represented acute and convalescent COVID-19. T cells, B-cell-depleted T cells, or PBMCs supplied cDNA or gDNA.

Authors' data handling: Amplified reference gene primers provided the basis for estimating nucleated cell counts. Clones were read by immunoSEQ multiplex PCR, and TCRdb kept only the in-frame ones, dropping some. That table supplies the V and J calls and clone size; D and trimming were determined from the DNA. The table lists under 250,000 clones, 86% of them singletons, with approximately 13% in the top ten. V was cut by 4 bases and J by 4 bases, with 8 bases left in between. The length of the CDR3 is 12 residues. The V gene's germline CDR1 is SGHRS and CDR2 YFSETQ. This TCR came from an elderly man with acute or convalescent COVID-19. Sequencing used peripheral blood. The chain carries TRBV5-1 and TRBJ2-5; no reliable D call. CDR3 sequence reads: CASSPLGETQYF. Written as DNA, the CDR3 is TGCGCCAGCAGCCCCCTAGGAGAGACCCAGTACTTC.